This T cell receptor beta chain was recovered during a study of blood T cell repertoires in COVID-19. Overall study context: COVID-19 samples from acute and convalescent phases originated in the United States, Italy and Spain. T cells, B-cell-depleted T cells, or PBMCs supplied cDNA or gDNA.

Germline CDR1 is SGHNT and CDR2 is YENEEA. The V gene lost 4 bases and the J gene lost 0 bases, with 13 bases spanning the gap. This CDR3 spans 15 amino acids. Study processing details: Cell counts per sample came from amplifying reference gene primers. This table comes from immunoSEQ multiplex PCR, and its TCRdb copy is limited to in-frame clones, with some not included. D and trimming were read from the DNA, whereas the V and J calls and clone size are those reported in that table. This sample has roughly 150,000 clones; 70% to 85% occur once, and the top ten carry nearly 10%. The chain uses TRBV11-3 and TRBJ2-7; TRBD2 might be the D (6 bases). Specimen: peripheral blood. This clonotype was obtained from a woman in her forties or fifties with acute or convalescent COVID-19. The CDR3 DNA reads TGTGCCAGCAGCTCAAGTGGGGGAGGCTCCTACGAGCAGTACTTC. The encoded protein is CASSSSGGGSYEQYF.